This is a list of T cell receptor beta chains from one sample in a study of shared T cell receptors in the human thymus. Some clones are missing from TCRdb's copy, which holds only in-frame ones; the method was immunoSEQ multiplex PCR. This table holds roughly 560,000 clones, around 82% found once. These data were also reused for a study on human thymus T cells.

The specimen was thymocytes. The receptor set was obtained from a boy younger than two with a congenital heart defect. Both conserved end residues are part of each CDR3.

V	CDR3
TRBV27	CASRGLAGVPDTQYF
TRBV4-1	CASSHGYRGDNEQFF
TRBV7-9	CASSPRLGGGTDTQYF
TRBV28	CASSPTSGRCYEQYF
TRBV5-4	CASSCLAGDLYEQYF
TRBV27	CASSLRPSGHTGELFF
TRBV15	CATSRVGLGYEQYF
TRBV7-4	CASSAGTGDQEQFF
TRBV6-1	CASSESPMRYYEQYF
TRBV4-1	CASSSGLGGESGGQETQYF
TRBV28	CASSFRTGNTYEQYF
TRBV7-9	CASSPGATNTEAFF
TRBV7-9	CASSLPGSYEQYF
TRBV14	CASSQVGTSAETQYF
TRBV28	CDGPGTVTDTQYF
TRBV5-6	CASSFSGGRPGELFF
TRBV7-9	CASRGEEEAFF
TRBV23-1	CASSHVRVSERDTEAFF
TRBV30	CAWSVSGGNYNEQFF
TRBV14	CASSQEGREGSSSYEQYF
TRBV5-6	CASSFLREESYNEQFF
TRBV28	CASSVLLRTGLPYEQYF
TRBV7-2	CASSPLASSTDTQYF
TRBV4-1	CASSQGLVSGGYTF
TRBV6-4	CASGLAGQETQYF
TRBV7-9	CASSLTSGTSGNEQFF
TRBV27	CASSFWGGETQYF
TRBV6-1	CASRAGARSNQPQHF
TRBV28	CASSLGRQNSNQPQHF
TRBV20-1	CSARREDEQFF
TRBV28	CASTPGGTSEGVIETQYF
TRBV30	CAWRWQGPDTGELFF
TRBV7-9	CASRPQGAGSYEQYF
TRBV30	CAWTDKRDGEQYF
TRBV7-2	CASSFPGGAGVVHEQFF
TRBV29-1	CSVGGGYEQYF
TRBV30	CAWSVPAGGPDTQYF
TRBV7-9	CASSSVQGVSYEQYF
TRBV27	CASRLEDEQYF
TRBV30	CAWSDRQGRLKNIQYF